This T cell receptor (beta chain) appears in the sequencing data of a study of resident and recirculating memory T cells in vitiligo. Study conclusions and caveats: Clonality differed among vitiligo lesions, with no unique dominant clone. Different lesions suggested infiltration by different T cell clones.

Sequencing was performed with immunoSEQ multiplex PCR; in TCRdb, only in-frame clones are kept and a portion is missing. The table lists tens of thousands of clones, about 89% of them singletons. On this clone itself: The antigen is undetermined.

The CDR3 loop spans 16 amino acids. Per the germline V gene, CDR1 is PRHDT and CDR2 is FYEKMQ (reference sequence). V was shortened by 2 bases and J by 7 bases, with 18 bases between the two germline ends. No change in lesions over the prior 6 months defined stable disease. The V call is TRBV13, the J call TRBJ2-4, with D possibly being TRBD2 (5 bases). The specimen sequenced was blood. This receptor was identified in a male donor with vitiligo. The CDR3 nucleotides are TGTGCCAGCAGCTTAAATCCCCCGGCTAGCAGTAACATTCAGTACTTC. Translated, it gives CASSLNPPASSNIQYF.